This T cell receptor beta chain came from a study of blood T cell repertoires in COVID-19. Turning to the study itself: The cDNA or gDNA used as material had been derived from T cells, B-cell-depleted T cells, or PBMCs.

The CDR3 totals 15 residues. The germline gives CDR1 LGHNT, CDR2 FRNRAP. The V segment lost 6 bases and the J segment 7 bases; nucleotides outside the gene matches: 11. Clones were read by immunoSEQ multiplex PCR, and TCRdb kept only the in-frame ones, dropping some. The sample comprises under 500,000 clones, roughly 85% of which are singletons, and about 2% rests with the top ten. The specimen sequenced was PBMCs or T cells enriched from blood (not recorded which). The TCR sequence derives from a woman under 30 with acute COVID-19. The V call is TRBV12-5, the J call TRBJ1-5, with TRBD1 identical over 8 bases. CDR3 nucleotide sequence: TGTGCTAGTGGACCTCCCACAGGGGGTGTGCAGCCCCAGCATTTT. Translated, it gives CASGPPTGGVQPQHF. The full variable domain, rest sourced from reference TRBV12-5 and TRBJ1-5, is DARVTQTPRHKVTEMGQEVTMRCQPILGHNTVFWYRQTMMQGLELLAYFRNRAPLDDSGMPKDRFSAEMPDATLATLKIQPSEPRDSAVYFCASGPPTGGVQPQHFGDGTRLSIL.